This T cell receptor (beta chain) was profiled in a study of follicular helper T cells after annual influenza vaccination (dated by TCRdb to about 2017). Study-wide context: After each seasonal influenza vaccination, blood samples were collected on days 0, 7 and 28. Multi-year samples were obtained from about 6 subjects, with two vaccination seasons covered for a few subjects and three seasons covered for two subjects. The 2013-2014 samples were cryopreserved, while the 2015 samples were processed right after collection. One week after vaccination, a second recruited cohort of 12 to 13 subjects (Table S1) displayed a similar ICOS+CD38+ cTfh response. To study recall of cTfh clones, some subjects were followed through successive annual vaccinations in the 2013-2014, 2014-2015 and 2015-2016 seasons. The paper's findings and limits, for the study overall: ICOS+CD38+ cTfh clonality correlated with the frequency of that population, and its change correlated with the change in circulating plasmablast frequency. Day 7 ICOS+CD38+ clones were most often found later in ICOS-CD38- cTfh, suggesting that subset may serve as a memory reservoir. Productive TCRB sequences were recovered from only roughly 10-22% of analyzed cells, so rare clonotypes could not be sampled. Successive annual vaccinations recalled a recurring oligoclonal ICOS+CD38+ cTfh response that included tetramer and AIM influenza-specific clonotypes.

The V end loses 2 bases and the J end loses 5 bases, and a stretch of 13 bases separates them. The CDR3 covers 15 residues, taking in both the cysteine and the phenylalanine. Only the CDR3 region is kept as DNA, spanning 45 bases read in frame from base 1. CDR1 SGHNT and CDR2 YYREEE are derived from the germline V gene (reference sequence). Libraries were prepared through the immunoSEQ multiplex PCR assay. Adaptive Biotechnologies carried out TCRB amplification, library preparation, sequencing and preliminary bioinformatics at Survey level resolution. TCRB sequencing used multiplex PCR amplification of genomic DNA from sorted cTfh populations. Regarding the original processing steps: Clonality was calculated in R as 1 minus normalized Shannon entropy, and the Gini index was calculated with the R package ineq. The overlap score was defined as the summed counts of shared sequences divided by the total counts of all sequences in both compared samples. Significance of shared clonotypes was assessed by Fisher's exact test, with a theoretical repertoire of 10^7 TCRB sequences assumed. TCRdb provides this immuneACCESS table in a form limited to in-frame rearrangements. Some clones are lacking; in checked studies, under half of them reflect an unresolved V gene, and why the rest are absent is not known. V and J calls and clone size are as listed in that table; D and trimming were resolved from the DNA. Present in this sample are approximately 6,700 clones, approximately 80% of which were seen just once. Roughly 1.5% of the sample belongs to the ten largest clones.

A remark on this clone: Its antigen is not yet known. Base-call qualities are not available, and no considerably larger clone is one nucleotide away.

The sample's time point label is to be understood as: 2015-2016 season, 7 days after influenza vaccination. Adults were given seasonal inactivated influenza vaccine (Fluvarix), and sorted blood CD4 subsets were followed by TCRB sequencing before and after vaccination. To be eligible, subjects had to live in the community and must not have received influenza vaccine in the previous 6 months. Exclusions included influenza vaccine contraindications, substance abuse, HIV/AIDS, active malignancy, immunomodulatory medication and active illness such as respiratory infection. At each time point, somewhere between roughly 35 and 110 mL of blood was taken. Circulating Tfh were defined as non-naive CD4+CXCR5+PD-1+ cells, and these cells were sorted into ICOS+CD38+ and ICOS-CD38- fractions. Ficoll-Paque PLUS or SepMate separation was used to isolate PBMC. Before DNA extraction, cell subsets were sorted from PBMC on a BD FACS Aria.

The source of this sequence is an adult who received the influenza vaccine. The sequence links TRBV5-4 to TRBJ1-4, and perhaps TRBD1 as D gene, on 6 matching bases. Specimen: CXCR5+ CD38- circulating T follicular helper cells from blood, collected 7 days after influenza vaccination. Read against the paper, the sample's cell subset or site label means: circulating Tfh, non-naive CD4+CXCR5+PD-1+ (ICOS+CD38+ or ICOS-CD38-). CDR3 reads: CASSLQGGGNEKLFF. Here is the DNA: TGTGCCAGCAGCTTACAAGGAGGGGGAAATGAAAAACTGTTTTTT.